This T cell receptor (beta chain) derives from a study of blood T cell repertoires in COVID-19. Study at large: Acute and convalescent COVID-19 specimens originated in the United States, Italy and Spain. The cDNA or gDNA used as material had been derived from T cells, B-cell-depleted T cells, or PBMCs.

Followed longitudinally, the Seattle patients had been enrolled during active infection. Trimming removed 2 bases from V and 5 bases from J; junction bases left unmatched: 11. Germline lookup yields CDR1 MNHEY and CDR2 SMNVEV (reference sequence). The CDR3 covers 17 residues. Original processing notes: Reference gene primers were amplified, and this amplification served to estimate nucleated cell counts. Profiled with immunoSEQ multiplex PCR; TCRdb holds only in-frame clones, not every one. Clonal size and the V and J genes are those of that table, whereas D and trimming came from the DNA. The sample carries about 350,000 clones, roughly 90% recorded once.

The sequencing sample was made of peripheral blood. This sequence originates from a woman aged 70-85 years with COVID-19, enrolled during active disease. V and J are TRBV27 and TRBJ2-3; 9 bases map to TRBD2. In DNA, the CDR3 is TGTGCCAGCAGTTTAACCCCGCGGGGGGGAGTTGAAGATACGCAGTATTTT. Its translation: CASSLTPRGGVEDTQYF.